This T cell receptor beta chain was profiled in a study of blood T cell repertoires in COVID-19. CDR1 is SEHNR and CDR2 is FQNEAQ in the germline V gene (reference sequence). V lost 2 bases, J lost 6 bases, and 8 bases lay in between. This CDR3 has 12 amino acids. The method was immunoSEQ multiplex PCR; TCRdb's version includes in-frame clones alone and lacks a portion of them. The sample consists of 180,000 or so clones, roughly 82% of them appearing once. The V gene is TRBV7-9, the J gene TRBJ2-7; no definite D call. The sample consisted of PBMCs or T cells enriched from blood (not recorded which). This clonotype originated in a woman in her twenties or thirties who had recovered from COVID-19. CDR3 bases: TGTGCCAGCAGCTTATTACACGTCGAGCAGTACTTC. This sequence encodes CASSLLHVEQYF.